The 13 T cell receptor beta chains below come from one sample, sequenced in a study of T cell changes during pregnancy in multiple sclerosis. TCRdb's copy holds only in-frame clones and misses some; the assay was immunoSEQ multiplex PCR. The sample lists 55,000 to 75,000 clones, roughly 91% occurring once. The specimen comprised peripheral blood, sampled in the third trimester of pregnancy. The source is a female donor in good health, enrolled as a control in a pregnancy study.

V usage is TRBV27 and J usage is TRBJ2-7; D is possibly TRBD1 (6 bases). V gave up 4 bases and J gave up 6 bases, with 16 bases separating them. Germline assignment: CDR1 MNHEY and CDR2 SMNVEV (reference sequence). The CDR3 is made up of 14 amino acids. CDR3 region: CASSSGQWKGEQYF. The CDR3 bases are TGTGCCAGCAGTTCCGGACAGTGGAAGGGCGAGCAGTACTTC.

This chain connects TRBV28 to TRBJ1-4; TRBD1 agrees at 8 bases. Germline V gene data show CDR1 as MDHEN and CDR2 as SYDVKM. The CDR3 is 18 residues long. Losses at the gene ends were 3 bases for V and 8 bases for J; bases not matched to a gene: 17. The DNA for the CDR3 is TGTGCCAGCAGTTTCCCGACAGGGGCCGTCGTGGAAGAAGAAAAACTGTTTTTT. It is translated as CASSFPTGAVVEEEKLFF.

The sample holds one count of this clone. The chain joins TRBV27 to TRBJ2-7; 8 nucleotides agree with TRBD2. Germline V gene data show CDR1 as MNHEY and CDR2 as SMNVEV (reference sequence). Trimming removed 6 bases from V and 6 bases from J; junction bases left unmatched: 10. This CDR3 spans 14 amino acids. CDR3 amino acids: CASSPHWAGGEQYF. The DNA for the CDR3 is TGTGCCAGCAGCCCCCACTGGGCGGGAGGCGAGCAGTACTTC.

V is TRBV7-2 and J is TRBJ1-2; TRBD1 matches at 7 bases. The CDR3 is made up of 15 amino acids. With V trimmed by 5 bases and J by 2 bases, 8 bases remained unmatched. CDR1 is SGHTA, CDR2 FQGNSA, per germline. CDR3 sequence: CASSPRQGLNYGYTF. CDR3 DNA: TGTGCCAGCAGCCCACGACAGGGTTTAAACTATGGCTACACCTTC.

The chain links TRBV5-4 to TRBJ2-5; D ambiguous. Trimming left V 4 bases short and J 0 bases short, with 13 bases between. Germline lookup yields CDR1 SGHNT and CDR2 YYREEE (reference sequence). This CDR3 spans 15 amino acids. The CDR3 DNA reads as TGTGCCAGCAGCCTAGGTATCGACCACCAAGAGACCCAGTACTTC. Translating it yields CASSLGIDHQETQYF.

J is TRBJ2-2 and V is TRBV5-1; D remains ambiguous. Deletions cut 5 bases from V and 7 bases from J, with 6 bases between. Germline V CDR1 and CDR2: SGHRS, YFSETQ. This CDR3 has 11 residues. The CDR3: CASRLDGELFF. For the CDR3, the DNA is TGCGCCAGCAGATTAGACGGGGAGCTGTTTTTT.

The J gene is TRBJ2-7, the V gene TRBV11-1; D may be TRBD1 (5 bases). Between the trimmed V and J ends, which lost 4 bases and 6 bases, there was a span of 7 bases. The CDR3 covers 11 residues. The germline gives CDR1 SGHAT, CDR2 FQDESV (reference sequence). In nucleotides, the CDR3 is TGTGCCAGCAGCTCTAGGGGCGAGCAGTACTTC. This gives the protein CASSSRGEQYF.

This chain links TRBV4-1 with TRBJ1-4, with no clear D. Trimming left V 2 bases short and J 5 bases short, with 15 bases between. The CDR3 extends over 16 amino acids. CDR1 MGHRA and CDR2 YSYEKL come from the germline V gene. CDR3 bases: TGCGCCAGCAGCCAACCCCTTACGGCTAGAAATGAAAAACTGTTTTTT. Amino acid sequence: CASSQPLTARNEKLFF.

V is TRBV6-4 and J is TRBJ2-2; weak D call: TRBD2 (6 bases). V was shortened by 1 base and J by 2 bases, with 11 bases between the two germline ends. Germline V gene sequence: CDR1 MRHNA, CDR2 SNTAGT. There are 16 residues in the CDR3. The CDR3 nucleotides are TGTGCCAGCAGTGACTTTAGCGGAGGAAACACCGGGGAGCTGTTTTTT. Residues: CASSDFSGGNTGELFF.

This clone was seen a single time. The V gene is TRBV28, the J gene TRBJ1-4, with TRBD1 as a possible D gene (5 bases). The CDR3 has 15 amino acids. V dropped 3 bases and J dropped 10 bases, with 18 bases sitting between them. Germline values: CDR1 MDHEN, CDR2 SYDVKM. The CDR3 bases are TGTGCCAGCAGTTTGGGAGGGACGGAGAGGGTAAAACTGTTTTTT. Protein sequence: CASSLGGTERVKLFF.

The chain employs TRBV6-6 and TRBJ1-2; D is ambiguous. The CDR3 runs to 14 residues. V was trimmed by 6 bases and J by 2 bases, leaving 13 bases between them. Germline values: CDR1 MNHNY, CDR2 SVGAGI (reference sequence). CDR3 coding DNA: TGTGCCAGCAGGAAACCCGGGATAAACTATGGCTACACCTTC. Residues: CASRKPGINYGYTF.

V usage is TRBV19 and J usage is TRBJ1-2, with no clear D. The CDR3 is made up of 13 amino acids. The germline V gene has CDR1 LNHDA and CDR2 SQIVND (reference sequence). Trimming removed 4 bases at V and 7 bases at J, with 13 bases between. The chain's CDR3 is CASSKMVSGGYTF. In DNA, the CDR3 is TGTGCCAGTAGTAAAATGGTTAGCGGTGGCTACACCTTC.

The chain has TRBV13 and TRBJ2-1, with D hard to call. Trimming took 5 bases from V and 0 from J, leaving 14 bases between them. The CDR3 extends over 16 amino acids. Germline lookup yields CDR1 PRHDT and CDR2 FYEKMQ (reference sequence). DNA of the CDR3: TGTGCCAGCAGCGATAGACTCCTGAGCTCCTACAATGAGCAGTTCTTC. Amino acid sequence: CASSDRLLSSYNEQFF.